This passage covers 20 T cell receptor beta chains from one sample sequenced in a study of cytotoxic CD8 clonotypes in ibrutinib-treated CLL (dated by TCRdb to the early 2020s). The meaning of the sample's time point label: roughly 2 years on ibrutinib. The library was generated by the immunoSEQ multiplex PCR assay. TCRdb took this table from immuneACCESS and kept in-frame rearrangements with V and J called. Such tables lack part of the clones; where checked against another copy, unresolved V genes explain under half of the gap, and the rest is unexplained. The sample table shows tens of thousands of clones, and around 60% are seen once. Roughly 21% of the sample rests with the top ten. Source: PBMCs, taken after 24 months of ibrutinib treatment. The origin of the receptors is a human donor with chronic lymphocytic leukemia.

The chain combines TRBV7-9 with TRBJ2-7, with 8 positions matching TRBD2. V shed 2 bases and J 5 bases; nucleotides not matched to a gene: 5. CDR1 is SEHNR and CDR2 is FQNEAQ in the germline V gene (reference sequence). This CDR3 contains 14 residues. CDR3 bases: TGTGCCAGCAGCTTAAGGAGCGGGAGACACGAGCAGTACTTC. Its translation is CASSLRSGRHEQYF.

This clone was seen ten or more times. This rearrangement joins TRBV13 to TRBJ2-3; D may be TRBD2 (5 bases). CDR3 size: 13 residues. Per the germline V gene, CDR1 is PRHDT and CDR2 is FYEKMQ (reference sequence). V dropped 2 bases and J dropped 9 bases, with 12 bases sitting between them. The CDR3 DNA follows: TGTGCCAGCAGCTTAAGGCTAGCAGTGACGCAGTATTTT. It specifies CASSLRLAVTQYF.

This clone was seen only a few times. V usage is TRBV4-1 and J usage is TRBJ1-3; D not certain. The CDR3 is made up of 16 amino acids. Trimming took off 0 bases at V and 4 bases at J, with 13 bases between the two ends. CDR1 MGHRA and CDR2 YSYEKL come from the germline V gene. CDR3 coding DNA: TGCGCCAGCAGCCAAGACCGAGGGCACGCAGGAAACACCATATATTTT. Amino acid sequence: CASSQDRGHAGNTIYF.

This clone was seen a few times. The J gene is TRBJ2-2, the V gene TRBV29-1, with a weak D call TRBD1 (6 bases). Trimming took 7 bases from V and 7 from J, leaving 16 bases between them. Germline CDR1 and CDR2: SQVTM and ANQGSEA. This CDR3 contains 13 residues. DNA for the CDR3: TGCAGCGCCCGAACAGGGATGAACGGGGAGCTGTTTTTT. It codes for CSARTGMNGELFF.

By share, this clone ranks as medium-sized. The J gene is TRBJ1-1, the V gene TRBV7-8, with unresolved D. The CDR3 length is 14 residues. Germline CDR1 is SGHVS and CDR2 is FQNEAQ. V was clipped by 2 bases and J by 0 bases, with 7 bases between them. CDR3 residues: CASSLIGLNTEAFF. The CDR3 DNA follows: TGTGCCAGCAGCTTAATAGGACTGAACACTGAAGCTTTCTTT. Looking up the rest from reference TRBV7-8 and TRBJ1-1 gives the full variable domain: GAGVSQSPRYKVAKRGQDVALRCDPISGHVSLFWYQQALGQGPEFLTYFQNEAQLDKSGLPSDRFFAERPEGSVSTLKIQRTQQEDSAVYLCASSLIGLNTEAFFGQGTRLTVV.

This clone was found a few times. J is TRBJ1-1 and V is TRBV6-1; no clear D gene. V lost 7 bases to trimming and J lost 3 bases, with 12 bases between them. The CDR3 runs 13 residues. Germline-derived CDR1 and CDR2 are MNHNS and SASEGT. The CDR3: CASIHALDTEAFF. DNA of the CDR3: TGTGCCAGCATCCACGCGTTGGACACTGAAGCTTTCTTT.

The rearrangement joins TRBV4-2 to TRBJ1-4, with 8 positions matching TRBD1. The V and J ends lost 4 bases and 8 bases, in that order; junction bases with no gene match: 6. This CDR3 is built from 14 residues. Germline V gene lookup returns CDR1 LGHNA and CDR2 YNFKEQ. In DNA, the CDR3 is TGTGCCAGCAGCCGGGGACAGGTGGAAGAAAAACTGTTTTTT. Translating gives CASSRGQVEEKLFF.

This chain connects TRBV6-5 to TRBJ2-7; 9 nucleotides match TRBD1. This CDR3 has 13 residues. Trimming at V came to 6 bases and at J to 5 bases, leaving 5 bases not matched to a gene. Per the germline V gene, CDR1 is MNHEY and CDR2 is SVGAGI. The CDR3, as DNA: TGTGCCAGCAGGAACAGGGGGCCGGACGAGCAGTACTTC. Residues: CASRNRGPDEQYF.

V is TRBV7-8 and J is TRBJ2-7; 8 bases are shared with TRBD2. The CDR3 runs 15 residues. The trim removed 5 bases at V and 3 bases at J, leaving 9 bases unmatched. The germline V gene has CDR1 SGHVS and CDR2 FQNEAQ. The CDR3 DNA is TGTGCCAGCAGCCCGGGGGGGGCAGCTAACTACGAGCAGTACTTC. Translation gives CASSPGGAANYEQYF. The full variable domain, rest sourced from reference TRBV7-8 and TRBJ2-7, is GAGVSQSPRYKVAKRGQDVALRCDPISGHVSLFWYQQALGQGPEFLTYFQNEAQLDKSGLPSDRFFAERPEGSVSTLKIQRTQQEDSAVYLCASSPGGAANYEQYFGPGTRLTVT.

Many counts were recorded for this clone. This sequence joins TRBV6-5 and TRBJ1-2, with a weak D call TRBD1 (6 bases). Trimming removed 2 bases at V and 7 bases at J, with 14 bases between. Germline CDR1 is MNHEY and CDR2 is SVGAGI. This CDR3 comprises 14 residues. CDR3 DNA sequence: TGTGCCAGCAGTTACCTACCAGGGGCCTCTGGCTACACCTTC. Its translation is CASSYLPGASGYTF.

The chain couples TRBV28 to TRBJ2-2; D is ambiguous. The CDR3 consists of 13 residues. Per the germline V gene, CDR1 is MDHEN and CDR2 is SYDVKM. V was shortened by 6 bases and J by 3 bases, with 8 bases between the two germline ends. The chain's CDR3 is CASRPAYTGELFF. Here the CDR3 DNA reads TGTGCCAGCAGGCCTGCTTACACCGGGGAGCTGTTTTTT.

This clone was seen repeatedly, ten times or more. V and J are TRBV5-6 and TRBJ2-4, with D maybe TRBD1 (6 bases). Germline values: CDR1 SGHDT, CDR2 YYEEEE. V lost 2 bases and J 1 base, leaving 7 bases between the germline ends. The CDR3 is 14 residues long. CDR3 sequence (DNA): TGTGCCAGCAGCTTCCAGGGGGCCAAAAACATTCAGTACTTC. This translates into CASSFQGAKNIQYF.

The rearrangement joins TRBV29-1 to TRBJ1-1; possibly TRBD1 for D (6 bases). Germline V gives CDR1 SQVTM, CDR2 ANQGSEA. This CDR3 has 15 residues. The V end lost 6 bases, the J end lost 1 base, and 18 bases lay between the germline ends. CDR3 protein: CSVPGHLGANTEAFF. The CDR3 DNA reads TGCAGCGTACCGGGACACTTAGGGGCGAACACTGAAGCTTTCTTT. The complete variable domain, with remaining parts taken from reference TRBV29-1 and TRBJ1-1, reads SAVISQKPSRDICQRGTSLTIQCQVDSQVTMMFWYRQQPGQSLTLIATANQGSEATYESGFVIDKFPISRPNLTFSTLTVSNMSPEDSSIYLCSVPGHLGANTEAFFGQGTRLTVV.

The V call is TRBV10-1, the J call TRBJ1-1; D possibly corresponds to TRBD1 (5 bases). In germline, CDR1 is WNHNN, CDR2 SYGVQD (reference sequence). The CDR3 runs to 14 residues. V was shortened by 3 bases and J by 4 bases, with 12 bases between the two germline ends. The CDR3 DNA reads as TGCGCCAGCAGTGAATTGGGGACGGCCACTGAAGCTTTCTTT. Protein product: CASSELGTATEAFF.

This sequence joins TRBV19 and TRBJ2-7, with D possibly matching TRBD1 (6 bases). Trimming cost V 3 bases and J 6 bases, with 12 bases left between them. Germline loops: CDR1 LNHDA, CDR2 SQIVND (reference sequence). The CDR3 has 13 residues. The DNA of the CDR3 is TGTGCCAGTAGTATTAACAGGGTCGGCGAGCAGTACTTC. Translating it yields CASSINRVGEQYF.

This clone was seen more than once but under ten times. CDR3 amino acids: CASSLAGNGQPQHF. In DNA form, the CDR3 reads TGTGCCAGCAGCTTAGCTGGGAACGGTCAGCCCCAGCATTTT. The chain links TRBV7-9 to TRBJ1-5; D unclear. Germline V CDR1 and CDR2: SEHNR, FQNEAQ (reference sequence). V was trimmed by 0 bases and J by 6 bases, leaving 9 bases between them. This CDR3 comprises 14 residues.

The DNA for the CDR3 is TGTGCCAGCAGGCCCCAGGTGGGTTCGTGGTCACCCCTCCACTTT. It translates to CASRPQVGSWSPLHF. The chain is built from TRBV9 and TRBJ1-6; no firm D call. With 5 bases removed from V and 10 bases from J, the gap between germline ends came to 19 bases. The CDR3 loop spans 15 amino acids. Per the germline V gene, CDR1 is SGDLS and CDR2 is YYNGEE.

This clone was counted once. The gene calls are TRBV6-6 and TRBJ2-3; TRBD2 matches 10 bases. CDR1 is MNHNY and CDR2 is SVGAGI in the germline V gene (reference sequence). After removal of 7 bases from V and 1 base from J, the junction contained 2 bases not matched to a gene. The CDR3 extends over 14 amino acids. The CDR3 loop reads CASILAGGTDTQYF. The CDR3 coding sequence is TGTGCCAGCATTCTAGCGGGGGGCACAGATACGCAGTATTTT.

This chain joins TRBV6-6 and TRBJ2-3; possible D gene TRBD1, 5 bases. There are 14 residues in the CDR3. Germline CDR1 and CDR2: MNHNY and SVGAGI (reference sequence). The ends were cut back, 6 bases at V and 0 bases at J, with 10 bases in the middle. The CDR3 coding sequence is TGTGCCAGCAGCCCCGGACAAAGCACAGATACGCAGTATTTT. Translation: CASSPGQSTDTQYF.

V and J are TRBV2 and TRBJ1-4, with D unclear. CDR1 is SNHLY, CDR2 FYNNEI, per germline. V gave up 7 bases and J gave up 4 bases, with 13 bases separating them. This CDR3 region has 14 residues. CDR3 bases: TGTGCCAGCATACTACAGAGAAGTAATGAAAAACTGTTTTTT. It is translated as CASILQRSNEKLFF.